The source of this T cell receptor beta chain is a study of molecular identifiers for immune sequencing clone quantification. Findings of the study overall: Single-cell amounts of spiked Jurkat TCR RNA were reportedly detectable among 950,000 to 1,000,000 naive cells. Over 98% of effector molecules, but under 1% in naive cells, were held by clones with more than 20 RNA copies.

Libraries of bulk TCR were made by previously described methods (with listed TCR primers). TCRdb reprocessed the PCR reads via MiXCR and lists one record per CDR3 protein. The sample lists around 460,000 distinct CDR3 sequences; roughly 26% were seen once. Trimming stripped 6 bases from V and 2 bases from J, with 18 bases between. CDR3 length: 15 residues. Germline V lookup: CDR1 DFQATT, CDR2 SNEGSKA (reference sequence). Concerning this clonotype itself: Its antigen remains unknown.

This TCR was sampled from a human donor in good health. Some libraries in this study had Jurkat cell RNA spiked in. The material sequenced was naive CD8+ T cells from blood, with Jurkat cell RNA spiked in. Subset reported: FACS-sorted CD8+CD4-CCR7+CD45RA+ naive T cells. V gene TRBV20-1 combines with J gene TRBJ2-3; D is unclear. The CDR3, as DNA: TGCAGTGCGGATAGGACCGACCAGCCCACAGATACGCAGTATTTT. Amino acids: CSADRTDQPTDTQYF.